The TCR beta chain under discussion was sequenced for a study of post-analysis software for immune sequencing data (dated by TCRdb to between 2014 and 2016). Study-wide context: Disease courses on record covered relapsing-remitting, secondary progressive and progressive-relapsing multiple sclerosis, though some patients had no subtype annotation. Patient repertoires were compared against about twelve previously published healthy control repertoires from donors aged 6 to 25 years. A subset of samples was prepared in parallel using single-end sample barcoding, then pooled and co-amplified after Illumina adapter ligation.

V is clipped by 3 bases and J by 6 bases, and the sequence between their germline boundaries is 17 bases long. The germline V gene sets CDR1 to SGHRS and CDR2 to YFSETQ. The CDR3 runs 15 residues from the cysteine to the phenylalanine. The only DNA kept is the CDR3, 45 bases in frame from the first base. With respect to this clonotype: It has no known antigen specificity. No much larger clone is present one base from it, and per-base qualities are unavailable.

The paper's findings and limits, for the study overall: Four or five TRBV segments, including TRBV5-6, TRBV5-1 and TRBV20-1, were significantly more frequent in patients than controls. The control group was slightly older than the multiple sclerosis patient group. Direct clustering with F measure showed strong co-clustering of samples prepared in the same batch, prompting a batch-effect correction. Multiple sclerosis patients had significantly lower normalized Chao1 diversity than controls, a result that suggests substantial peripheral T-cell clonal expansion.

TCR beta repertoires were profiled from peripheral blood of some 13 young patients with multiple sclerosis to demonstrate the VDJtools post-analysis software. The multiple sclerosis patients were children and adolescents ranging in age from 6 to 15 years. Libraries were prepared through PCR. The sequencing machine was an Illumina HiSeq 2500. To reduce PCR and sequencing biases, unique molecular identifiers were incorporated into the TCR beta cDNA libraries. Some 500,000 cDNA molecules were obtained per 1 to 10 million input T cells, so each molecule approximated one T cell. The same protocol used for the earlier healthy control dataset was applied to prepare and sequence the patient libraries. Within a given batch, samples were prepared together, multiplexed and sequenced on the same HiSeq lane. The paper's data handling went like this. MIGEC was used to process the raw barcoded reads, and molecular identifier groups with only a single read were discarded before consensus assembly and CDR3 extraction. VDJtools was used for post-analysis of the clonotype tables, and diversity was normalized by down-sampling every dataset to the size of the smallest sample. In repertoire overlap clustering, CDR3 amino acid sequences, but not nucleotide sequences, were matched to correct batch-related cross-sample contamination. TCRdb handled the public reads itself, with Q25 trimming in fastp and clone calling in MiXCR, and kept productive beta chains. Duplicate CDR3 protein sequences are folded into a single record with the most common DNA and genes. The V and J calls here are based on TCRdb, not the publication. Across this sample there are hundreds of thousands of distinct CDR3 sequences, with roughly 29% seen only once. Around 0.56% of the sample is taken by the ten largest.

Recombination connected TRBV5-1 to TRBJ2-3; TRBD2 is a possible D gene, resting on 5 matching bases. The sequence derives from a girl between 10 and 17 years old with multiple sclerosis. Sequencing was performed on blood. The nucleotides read TGCGCCAGCAGCTCGGGAACATCTAACTGGGATACGCAGTATTTT. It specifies CASSSGTSNWDTQYF.